The clone carrying this T cell receptor (beta chain) appeared a few times. Its antigen is still unknown. Just one base apart from a much larger clone, this may be a read error. This specimen comes from a study of blood T cells in healthy people across ages. General study findings and limits: From one million sequenced T cells, diversity estimates were lower bounds.

The CDR3 covers 15 residues. J lost 0 bases, V lost 6 bases, and 5 bases had no gene match. CDR1 is MNHEY and CDR2 is SVGAGI in the germline V gene. A J-beta primer mix and a sample-barcoded 5' primer were used in a second PCR of roughly 6 to 12 cycles. TCRdb fed the 5' RACE reads into MiXCR, producing one record per CDR3 protein. The sample lists some 1.1 million distinct CDR3 sequences, 30% to 40% occurring once. Sequences were obtained from blood. The receptor was derived from a man younger than 35 in good health. This chain links TRBV6-5 with TRBJ2-1; TRBD1 matches 7 bases. This chain's CDR3 is CASSTQGNSYNEQFF. Here the CDR3 DNA reads TGTGCCAGCAGCACACAGGGGAACTCCTACAATGAGCAGTTCTTC.